This section outlines one T cell receptor beta chain sequence together with its context. Its binding antigen is unknown. One base away there is no much larger clone; base qualities are not given. All of the isolated RNA was reverse transcribed with the High Capacity cDNA Reverse Transcription Kit, so expressed TCRB transcripts were sequenced. Deep immunoSEQ sequencing was applied to naive, central memory and regulatory T cell samples, giving an average of roughly 3.6 million total reads per sample. Sorted cells were lysed in RLT buffer, and RNA was extracted using DNase-treated RNeasy Micro or Mini kits according to cell number. To prevent cross-contamination, every cell subset was processed on its own, while patient and healthy donor samples were processed together. The immunoSEQ multiplex PCR was used to amplify TCRB sequences from cDNA, yielding 87-bp fragments that span the CDR3 region. Amplicons were sequenced on the Illumina HiSeq platform. The authors processed their data as follows. PCR bias was corrected computationally using synthetic template baselines, and reads within Hamming distance 2 were collapsed, with unmergeable singletons discarded. Reads were aligned to IMGT to assign V, D and J genes, CDR3 length, and insertions or deletions at six rearrangement sites. Clonotype counts were normalized to sorted cell number within each subset before computing true diversity and Gini coefficients with the tcR R package. The overlap coefficient, calculated on TCRB nucleotide sequences, was used to quantify repertoire sharing. As a proxy for the pre-selection repertoire, out-of-frame TCRB sequences from naive cells were analyzed. TCRdb obtained this table from immuneACCESS and retained in-frame rearrangements with V and J assigned. These tables miss some clones; where compared with another copy, unresolved V genes account for less than half of the shortfall, and the remainder is unexplained. From that table come the V and J calls and clone size; the DNA was used to work out D and trimming. This sample gives about 660,000 clones in total; over 12% of them show up just once. The ten largest clones represent approximately 0.043% of the sample.

From each donor, a single peripheral blood sample of approximately 120 mL on average was drawn into heparinised tubes. A BD FACSAria II and a panel including CD45RO, CCR7, CD25, CD127, CD95 and CD27 were used to sort naive, central memory, regulatory and stem cell-like memory CD4+ T cells. Purity was above 98% for every sorted population. PBMCs were isolated right away by Lymphoprep density gradient centrifugation and were stained directly, without culture. So that batch effects would be minimized, each experiment stained and sorted samples in pairs, pairing one healthy donor with one patient. CDR1 is given as SGHTA and CDR2 as FQGNSA, both from the germline V gene. Germline trimming amounts to 4 bases on V and 10 bases on J, with 6 as the count of junction bases outside the gene matches. The CDR3 runs 14 amino acids, cysteine and phenylalanine included. Only the CDR3 portion is preserved as DNA: 42 bases, with reading frame beginning at the first base.

The data are from a study of beta chain features in type 1 diabetes (dated by TCRdb to 2016 to 2019). Background on the whole study: Patients and healthy donors did not differ in mean age, gender distribution, total cell number or subset yield. A total of roughly 100 million sorted cells were examined across all samples, and the number of cells per subset was strongly correlated with RNA yield. The study compared the TCRB repertoires of sorted circulating CD4+ T cell subsets in recently diagnosed type 1 diabetes patients with those in matched healthy donors. Naive and central memory subsets were obtained from all 30 or so donors, but regulatory and stem cell-like memory subsets were isolated from only 8 patients and roughly 8 healthy donors. General findings and caveats noted by the study authors: The naive, central memory and regulatory TCRB repertoires appeared to resemble one another more closely among patients than among healthy donors. Shorter templates might be favored by PCR, yet because patient and control samples were amplified and corrected together, any such skew would affect both groups equally. Because cDNA was sequenced instead of genomic DNA, activated cells with high expression could be over-represented, although the groups did not differ in activation or CD3 levels. Because the HLA sub-analyses included only small numbers of individuals, any influence of HLA type on TCRB rearrangement was left unresolved. At VDJ recombination sites, type 1 diabetes patients had fewer insertions and more deleted nucleotides, which implies abnormalities in thymic rearrangement. In all four CD4+ subsets, TCRB CDR3 length was moderately but significantly shorter in type 1 diabetes patients.

The rearrangement joined TRBV7-2 to TRBJ1-6; 8 of the junction bases match TRBD1. The sequencing sample was made of naive CD4+ T cells from blood. The sample's cell subset or site label, decoded: true naive CD4+ T cells. The TCR sequence derives from a man aged 18 to 30 with type 1 diabetes. The DNA sequence follows: TGTGCCAGCAGCTATGGGACAGGAGGGTCACCCCTCCACTTT. It specifies CASSYGTGGSPLHF. Full variable domain (CDR3 extended with the reference TRBV7-2 and TRBJ1-6 proteins): GAGVSQSPSNKVTEKGKDVELRCDPISGHTALYWYRQSLGQGLEFLIYFQGNSAPDKSGLPSDRFSAERTGGSVSTLTIQRTQQEDSAVYLCASSYGTGGSPLHFGNGTRLTVT.